The next 30 T cell receptor beta chains were all read from a single sample in a study of T cells in Graves' hyperthyroidism and ophthalmopathy. TCR beta CDR3 sequences were amplified from RNA transcripts. Primed by the HTBI set, a first-round RT-PCR was run on the TCR CDR3. TCRdb processed the multiplex PCR reads anew with MiXCR; each CDR3 protein has one entry. The table has under 350,000 distinct CDR3 sequences, roughly 18% seen once. Material: blood. The receptors derive from a woman between 50 and 59 years old with Graves' hyperthyroidism.

This chain joins TRBV10-3 and TRBJ2-4; D possibly corresponds to TRBD2 (5 bases). Germline V gene sequence: CDR1 ENHRY, CDR2 SYGVKD. V shed 0 bases and J shed 9 bases, with 12 bases lying between them. This CDR3 has 14 residues. This CDR3 is CAISESAGGGIQYF. DNA of the CDR3: TGTGCCATCAGTGAGTCTGCTGGAGGTGGCATTCAGTACTTC.

The sample holds many counts of this clonotype. The chain couples TRBV6-1 to TRBJ1-5; D possibly corresponds to TRBD1 (5 bases). This CDR3 has 16 residues. Germline loops: CDR1 MNHNS, CDR2 SASEGT. V was clipped by 6 bases and J by 0 bases, with 15 bases between them. As DNA, the CDR3 is TGTGCCAGCAGCTTAGGAGACAGTTATAGCAATCAGCCCCAGCATTTT. Its protein product is CASSLGDSYSNQPQHF.

This clonotype showed up many times. The chain couples TRBV27 to TRBJ2-2; 9 nucleotides line up with TRBD2. Germline values: CDR1 MNHEY, CDR2 SMNVEV (reference sequence). This CDR3 contains 15 residues. The V and J ends lost 5 bases and 1 base, in that order; junction bases with no gene match: 2. Here the CDR3 DNA reads TGTGCCAGCAGTGAGACTAGCGGGAACACCGGGGAGCTGTTTTTT. Encoded protein: CASSETSGNTGELFF.

This clonotype turned up a few times. The chain has TRBV6-2 or TRBV6-3 and TRBJ2-1; a possible D gene is TRBD2 (5 bases). Trimming stripped 6 bases from V and 5 bases from J, with 8 bases between. The CDR3 consists of 12 residues. From germline, CDR1 is MNHEY and CDR2 SVGEGT. CDR3 DNA: TGTGCCAGCAGGCTACTAGACAATGAGCAGTTCTTC. Protein product: CASRLLDNEQFF.

This clonotype was found many times. This chain links TRBV11-2 with TRBJ2-1; TRBD2 agrees at 7 bases. V trimming: 5 bases; J trimming: 6 bases; junction bases outside the gene matches: 13. The CDR3 contains 16 residues. Germline CDR1 and CDR2: SGHAT and FQNNGV. The CDR3 sequence is CASSPPGSGASNEQFF. CDR3 in DNA: TGTGCCAGCAGCCCACCAGGGAGCGGGGCCTCCAATGAGCAGTTCTTC. Supplemented by reference TRBV11-2 and TRBJ2-1, the full variable domain reads EAGVAQSPRYKIIEKRQSVAFWCNPISGHATLYWYQQILGQGPKLLIQFQNNGVVDDSQLPKDRFSAERLKGVDSTLKIQPAKLEDSAVYLCASSPPGSGASNEQFFGPGTRLTVL.

The sample holds a few counts of this clonotype. CDR3 loop: CASSQDPLAGDSDTQYF. The CDR3 DNA reads as TGTGCCAGCAGCCAAGACCCGCTGGCGGGGGACTCGGATACGCAGTATTTT. This chain joins TRBV4-2 and TRBJ2-3; 7 nucleotides line up with TRBD2. This CDR3 region has 17 residues. Unmatched junction bases numbered 12, after V lost 0 bases and J lost 6 bases. CDR1 LGHNA and CDR2 YNFKEQ come from the germline V gene.

This clonotype was counted a single time. The CDR3 does not close with the conserved phenylalanine or tryptophan, likely indicating a read error. The chain carries TRBV13 and TRBJ2-2; 8 bases align to TRBD2. The junction had 5 bases not matched to a gene; V was cut back by 4 bases and J by 1 base. This CDR3 is 16 amino acids long. The V gene's germline CDR1 is PRHDT and CDR2 FYEKMQ (reference sequence). CDR3 region: CASSWREVGNTGELFL. The CDR3, as DNA: TGTGCCAGCAGCTGGCGGGAGGTTGGGAACACCGGGGAGCTGTTTCTT.

Turning to this clonotype: This may arise from a read error, as a much more abundant clone is one base away. The CDR3 DNA is TGCAGCGTTGTCGGGGCGGGTGAAGCTCTCTTT. Translating gives CSVVGAGEALF. This sequence joins TRBV29-1 and TRBJ1-1, with D perhaps TRBD1 (5 bases). Per germline, CDR1 SQVTM and CDR2 ANQGSEA. The CDR3 sequence is 11 residues long.

In this sample, this clonotype turned up a few times. The rearrangement uses TRBV18 and TRBJ2-3; 7 positions match TRBD2. The CDR3 is 13 residues long. Germline lookup yields CDR1 KGHSH and CDR2 LQKENI. The J segment lost 6 bases and the V segment lost 8 bases, leaving 8 bases of the junction unmatched. The CDR3 nucleotides read TGTGCCAGCCGCTCCGCGGGAGCCGATACGCAGTATTTT. Its translation: CASRSAGADTQYF.

This clonotype showed up just a few times. The rearrangement uses TRBV15 and TRBJ1-1; D gene unclear. The CDR3 is 16 residues long. Germline CDR1 and CDR2: LNHNV and YYDKDF (reference sequence). V lost 0 bases, J lost 1 base, and 12 bases lay in between. The CDR3 loop is CATSRDQTPRNTEAFF. CDR3 DNA: TGTGCCACCAGCAGAGACCAAACTCCAAGGAACACTGAAGCTTTCTTT.

There are many counts of this clonotype. The J gene is TRBJ2-3, the V gene TRBV5-6; D is tentatively TRBD1 or TRBD2 (5 bases each). The V end lost 3 bases, the J end lost 5 bases, and 16 bases lay between the germline ends. Germline CDR1 and CDR2: SGHDT and YYEEEE. The CDR3 runs 15 residues. CDR3 loop: CASSSRGSAGDTQYF. The DNA for the CDR3 is TGTGCCAGCAGCTCCCGGGGCTCGGCGGGAGATACGCAGTATTTT. Full variable domain (remainder filled in from reference TRBV5-6 and TRBJ2-3): DAGVTQSPTHLIKTRGQQVTLRCSPKSGHDTVSWYQQALGQGPQFIFQYYEEEERQRGNFPDRFSGHQFPNYSSELNVNALLLGDSALYLCASSSRGSAGDTQYFGPGTRLTVL.

This chain links TRBV2 with TRBJ1-2; TRBD1 aligns across 7 bases. The germline V gene encodes CDR1 SNHLY and CDR2 FYNNEI. The CDR3 runs 15 residues. V gave up 8 bases and J gave up 3 bases; unmatched junction bases: 12. CDR3 in amino acids: CASSPNDRVDYGYTF. The DNA for the CDR3 is TGTGCCAGCTCACCCAACGACAGGGTTGACTATGGCTACACCTTC.

The CDR3 protein is CASSAGQGRWDYGYTF. The CDR3, as DNA: TGTGCCAGCAGTGCTGGACAGGGTAGATGGGATTATGGCTACACCTTC. The genes are TRBV28 and TRBJ1-2; 8 nucleotides line up with TRBD1. Germline assignment: CDR1 MDHEN and CDR2 SYDVKM. The CDR3 is 16 amino acids. Trimming at V came to 5 bases and at J to 5 bases, leaving 13 bases not matched to a gene.

About this clonotype: A much larger clone differs from this one at a single base, so this may be a read error. V gene TRBV7-2 combines with J gene TRBJ1-1; TRBD1 might be the D (5 bases). CDR1 and CDR2 (germline): SGHTA, FQGNSA. There are 14 residues in the CDR3. V lost 1 base and J 6 bases, leaving 12 bases between the germline ends. CDR3 DNA: TGTGCCAGCAGCTTAGGGACGGGGCATTCTGAAGCTTTCTTT. Translating gives CASSLGTGHSEAFF. Full variable domain (missing parts from reference TRBV7-2 and TRBJ1-1): GAGVSQSPSNKVTEKGKDVELRCDPISGHTALYWYRQSLGQGLEFLIYFQGNSAPDKSGLPSDRFSAERTGGSVSTLTIQRTQQEDSAVYLCASSLGTGHSEAFFGQGTRLTVV.

The CDR3 here is CASSHRQYYGYTF. CDR3 in DNA: TGCGCCAGCAGCCATAGGCAGTACTATGGCTACACCTTC. The chain combines TRBV4-1 with TRBJ1-2; D unresolved. Germline V CDR1 and CDR2: MGHRA, YSYEKL. The CDR3 loop spans 13 amino acids. V shed 3 bases and J shed 3 bases, with 8 bases lying between them.

This clonotype was observed at least ten times. CDR3: CASSPNITLNSPLHF. The DNA of the CDR3 is TGTGCCAGCAGCCCGAACATCACGCTCAATTCACCCCTCCACTTT. This chain uses TRBV11-2 with TRBJ1-6, with D unresolved. The germline CDR1 and CDR2 sequences are SGHAT and FQNNGV. This CDR3 has 15 amino acids. The V end lost 5 bases, the J end lost 7 bases, and 15 bases lay between the germline ends.

Regarding this clonotype: A read error may be the cause here, since a much bigger clone is one base away. This CDR3 reads CASSEPRSPSIDTQYF. CDR3 nucleotide sequence: TGTGCCAGCAGTGAACCACGGTCCCCCAGCATAGATACGCAGTATTTT. V usage is TRBV2 and J usage is TRBJ2-3; D gene uncertain. There are 16 residues in the CDR3. Germline V gene lookup returns CDR1 SNHLY and CDR2 FYNNEI.

This clonotype showed up just a few times. This chain uses TRBV20-1 with TRBJ2-7; 7 nucleotides align to TRBD2. Germline trimming cut 0 bases from V and 0 bases from J; bases unmatched to any gene: 8. This CDR3 has 16 residues. Germline values: CDR1 DFQATT, CDR2 SNEGSKA (reference sequence). CDR3 region: CSAREAWRGSSYEQYF. The CDR3, as DNA: TGCAGTGCTAGAGAAGCGTGGCGGGGGAGCTCCTACGAGCAGTACTTC.

This clonotype has just a few counts. The rearrangement uses TRBV5-6 and TRBJ2-1, with 8 bases fitting TRBD2. Germline V gene lookup returns CDR1 SGHDT and CDR2 YYEEEE. The trim removed 1 base at V and 7 bases at J, leaving 4 bases unmatched. This CDR3 contains 14 residues. The CDR3 coding sequence is TGTGCCAGCAGCTTGCTGTCGGGGGGGAATGAGCAGTTCTTC. The encoded protein is CASSLLSGGNEQFF.

J is TRBJ2-3 and V is TRBV4-1, with 8 positions matching TRBD1. CDR1 is MGHRA, CDR2 YSYEKL, per germline. Trimming took 1 base from V and 2 from J; bases not matched to a gene: 11. This CDR3 is built from 18 residues. The DNA of the CDR3 is TGCGCCAGCAGCCAAGCTCGGGCGACGGGACAGGCCACAGATACGCAGTATTTT. This codes for CASSQARATGQATDTQYF.

V and J are TRBV2 and TRBJ2-7; D is perhaps TRBD1 or TRBD2 (5 bases each). Germline CDR1 reads SNHLY; CDR2 reads FYNNEI. The CDR3 extends over 15 amino acids. V was shortened by 2 bases and J by 3 bases, with 14 bases between the two germline ends. The CDR3 nucleotides are TGTGCCAGCAGTGAATCCCCCGGGACCTACTACGAGCAGTACTTC. Encoded protein: CASSESPGTYYEQYF.

Ten or more counts support this clonotype. The V and J genes are TRBV5-1 and TRBJ2-2, with unresolved D. The CDR3 is 15 residues long. Trimming shortened V by 0 bases and J by 8 bases, and 14 bases separated the two germline ends. CDR1 is SGHRS, CDR2 YFSETQ, per germline. The CDR3 DNA follows: TGCGCCAGCAGCTTGGAACAGCCTGATGGAGGGGAGCTGTTTTTT. Its translation is CASSLEQPDGGELFF.

This clonotype was picked up a small number of times. The chain joins TRBV28 to TRBJ1-6, with TRBD1 identical over 11 bases. Germline CDR1 is MDHEN and CDR2 is SYDVKM. Trimming at V came to 6 bases and at J to 10 bases, leaving 8 bases not matched to a gene. The CDR3 contains 15 residues. CDR3 protein: CASSLPGTGGSPLHF. CDR3 coding DNA: TGTGCCAGCAGCTTACCCGGGACAGGGGGGTCACCCCTCCACTTT.

The table lists this clonotype with many counts. The genes are TRBV27 and TRBJ1-4; TRBD1 matches at 11 bases. The CDR3 has 16 residues. Germline V gene data show CDR1 as MNHEY and CDR2 as SMNVEV (reference sequence). V shed 5 bases, J shed 8 bases, and the junction held 10 bases outside the gene matches. The CDR3 loop is CASSLAPGQGDEKLFF. The DNA of the CDR3 is TGTGCCAGCAGTCTCGCTCCGGGACAGGGGGACGAAAAACTGTTTTTT.

At least ten counts were recorded for this clonotype. The chain couples TRBV6-2 or TRBV6-3 to TRBJ2-1, with 9 bases aligning to TRBD1. V was pared by 7 bases and J by 3 bases, with 7 bases of the junction left unmatched. The CDR3 runs 15 residues. CDR1 and CDR2 (germline): MNHEY, SVGEGT. CDR3 sequence: CASTLQGAFYNEQFF. CDR3 nucleotide sequence: TGTGCCAGCACCCTACAGGGGGCTTTCTACAATGAGCAGTTCTTC.

This clonotype was counted many times. The chain uses TRBV12-3 or TRBV12-4 and TRBJ1-1; D is uncertain. This CDR3 comprises 15 residues. Trimming took 3 bases from V and 6 from J, leaving 17 bases between them. The CDR3 loop reads CASSFRLMFPAEAFF. In DNA form, the CDR3 reads TGTGCCAGCAGTTTCCGGTTGATGTTTCCTGCTGAAGCTTTCTTT.

This clonotype was counted at least ten times. This chain connects TRBV5-6 to TRBJ2-5; D possibly corresponds to TRBD2 (6 bases). CDR1 is SGHDT and CDR2 is YYEEEE in the germline V gene. The CDR3 has 13 residues. Deletions cut 0 bases from V and 5 bases from J, with 8 bases between. In DNA, the CDR3 is TGTGCCAGCAGCTTGGCTAGCGCGGAGACCCAGTACTTC. Residues: CASSLASAETQYF.

This clonotype was counted only a few times. V and J are TRBV20-1 and TRBJ2-3; TRBD2 might be the D (6 bases). Looked up from germline, CDR1 is DFQATT and CDR2 is SNEGSKA (reference sequence). The CDR3 covers 15 residues. Trimming cost V 0 bases and J 2 bases, with 12 bases left between them. CDR3 nucleotide sequence: TGCAGTGCTAGAGATACCGGGAGTCTCACAGATACGCAGTATTTT. It is translated as CSARDTGSLTDTQYF.

This clonotype was found many times. This CDR3 reads CASSFWAANEKLFF. The CDR3 bases are TGTGCCAGCAGCTTCTGGGCAGCTAATGAAAAACTGTTTTTT. The V call is TRBV11-2, the J call TRBJ1-4, with D hard to call. The germline V gene has CDR1 SGHAT and CDR2 FQNNGV. Trimming stripped 3 bases from V and 3 bases from J, with 8 bases between. The CDR3 is 14 amino acids.

This chain joins TRBV6-1 and TRBJ2-3; 15 bases line up with TRBD2. The V segment lost 6 bases and the J segment 0 bases; nucleotides outside the gene matches: 7. Per germline, CDR1 MNHNS and CDR2 SASEGT. The CDR3 totals 18 residues. The CDR3 protein is CASRHGLAGGPSTDTQYF. CDR3 DNA sequence: TGTGCCAGCAGGCACGGACTAGCGGGGGGGCCGAGCACAGATACGCAGTATTTT.